This entry is about one TCR beta chain. This CDR3 spans 15 amino acids. V was clipped by 7 bases and J by 5 bases; unmatched bases: 8. Germline-derived CDR1 and CDR2 are MNHNY and SVGAGI (reference sequence). This sample was included in a study of blood T cell repertoires in COVID-19. Sequencing used immunoSEQ multiplex PCR; TCRdb keeps in-frame clones, though not all of them. The table records 150,000 to 250,000 clones, 94% of them present only once. Sequencing used peripheral blood. The chain couples TRBV6-6 to TRBJ1-5; 10 nucleotides align to TRBD1. The origin of this receptor is a man under 40 with COVID-19, enrolled during active disease. The chain's CDR3 is CASTEPGQGYQPQHF. The CDR3 region has the DNA TGTGCCAGCACCGAACCGGGACAGGGGTATCAGCCCCAGCATTTT.